These 32 T cell receptor beta chains came from one sample sequenced in a study of blood T cells in healthy people across ages. Alongside a J-beta primer mix, a sample-barcoded 5' primer served in a second PCR lasting about 7 to 12 cycles. Each CDR3 protein is one row after TCRdb ran MiXCR on the 5' RACE reads. The profile covers about 640,000 distinct CDR3 sequences, with 58% appearing a single time and 30% to 40% taken by the ten largest. Sequencing input: blood. These receptors were taken from a man in his 60s in good health.

The V gene is TRBV28, the J gene TRBJ1-4, with 9 bases identical to TRBD1. The germline gives CDR1 MDHEN, CDR2 SYDVKM. The V and J ends lost 6 bases and 8 bases, in that order; junction bases with no gene match: 7. This CDR3 comprises 14 residues. For the CDR3, the DNA is TGTGCCAGCAGGGCCGGGACAGGGTACGAAAAACTGTTTTTT. It translates to CASRAGTGYEKLFF.

The chain recombines TRBV29-1 with TRBJ2-1, with 8 positions matching TRBD1. V shed 0 bases and J 9 bases; nucleotides not matched to a gene: 7. The CDR3 consists of 14 residues. Germline V CDR1 and CDR2: SQVTM, ANQGSEA. The DNA of the CDR3 is TGCAGCGTTGAAGAGGGCAGGGGGCATGGTGAGCAGTTCTTC. Its translation: CSVEEGRGHGEQFF.

This clonotype was counted a few times. The chain combines TRBV3-1 with TRBJ2-5; D remains unclear. The CDR3 extends over 14 amino acids. Germline V gives CDR1 LGHDT, CDR2 YNNKEL (reference sequence). V gave up 1 base and J gave up 2 bases, with 8 bases separating them. The CDR3 loop reads CASSQALVQETQYF. DNA of the CDR3: TGTGCCAGCAGCCAAGCACTTGTACAAGAGACCCAGTACTTC.

The CDR3 DNA reads TGCAGCGTTGAAAACAGGGGAGGCCGGGAGACCCAGTACTTC. Amino acids: CSVENRGGRETQYF. The rearrangement joins TRBV29-1 to TRBJ2-5; TRBD1 might be the D (7 bases). Germline V lookup: CDR1 SQVTM, CDR2 ANQGSEA. With 2 bases removed from V and 5 bases from J, the gap between germline ends came to 15 bases. This CDR3 contains 14 residues.

The rearrangement uses TRBV5-1 and TRBJ1-3; D remains unclear. There are 15 residues in the CDR3. V lost 0 bases to trimming and J lost 4 bases, with 11 bases between them. Germline V CDR1 and CDR2: SGHRS, YFSETQ. The CDR3 loop reads CASSLAGARGNTIYF. In nucleotides, the CDR3 is TGCGCCAGCAGCTTGGCGGGCGCTAGGGGAAACACCATATATTTT.

The chain combines TRBV20-1 with TRBJ1-1; no definite D call. This CDR3 has 13 residues. Germline V lookup: CDR1 DFQATT, CDR2 SNEGSKA (reference sequence). V lost 6 bases and J lost 2, with 13 bases in between. CDR3 sequence (DNA): TGCAGTGCCTCACCGAGCCTCAACACTGAAGCTTTCTTT. It encodes CSASPSLNTEAFF.

For this clonotype: A much larger clone differs from this one at a single base, so this may be a read error. The rearrangement links TRBV20-1 to TRBJ2-6, with D unclear. This CDR3 is 12 amino acids long. Germline V gene lookup returns CDR1 DFQATT and CDR2 SNEGSKA (reference sequence). V was trimmed by 6 bases and J by 4 bases, leaving 7 bases between them. The CDR3 region has the DNA TGCAGTGCCGAGAGGGGGGCCAACGTCCTGACTTTC. This codes for CSAERGANVLTF.

The gene calls are TRBV3-1 and TRBJ2-3; 7 bases match TRBD1. J gave up 5 bases and V 0 bases, and 8 bases lay outside the gene matches. The germline CDR1 and CDR2 sequences are LGHDT and YNNKEL (reference sequence). The length of the CDR3 is 16 residues. CDR3 loop: CASSQESRGNQDTQYF. CDR3 nucleotide sequence: TGTGCCAGCAGCCAAGAGTCCAGGGGGAACCAAGATACGCAGTATTTT.

This clonotype was observed a few times. The V call is TRBV6-1, the J call TRBJ2-5; a weak D match, TRBD2 (5 bases). The last part of the DNA fits TRBJ2-7 better; the J call may be wrong. The CDR3 contains 15 residues. Germline V gene sequence: CDR1 MNHNS, CDR2 SASEGT. CDR3 sequence (DNA): TGTGCCAGCAGTGCCCTCCCCTCCGGGGCCTACGAGCAGTACTTC. Translation: CASSALPSGAYEQYF.

This chain connects TRBV15 to TRBJ2-7; D may correspond to TRBD1 or TRBD2 (5 bases each). This CDR3 has 12 amino acids. Germline CDR1 LNHNV, CDR2 YYDKDF (reference sequence). V lost 5 bases and J lost 12, with 17 bases in between. CDR3: CATSLTGTPPYF. CDR3 coding DNA: TGTGCCACCAGCCTTACCGGGACCCCACCGTACTTC. Filled out from reference TRBV15 and TRBJ2-7, the complete variable domain reads DAMVIQNPRYQVTQFGKPVTLSCSQTLNHNVMYWYQQKSSQAPKLLFHYYDKDFNNEADTPDNFQSRRPNTSFCFLDIRSPGLGDTAMYLCATSLTGTPPYFGPGTRLTVT.

The J gene is TRBJ2-2, the V gene TRBV20-1; tentative D call: TRBD1 (5 bases). The CDR3 runs 16 residues. V lost 0 bases to trimming and J lost 0 bases, with 11 bases between them. Germline assignment: CDR1 DFQATT and CDR2 SNEGSKA (reference sequence). CDR3 nucleotide sequence: TGCAGTGCTAGAGATTTGAAGGGGACGAACACCGGGGAGCTGTTTTTT. This gives the protein CSARDLKGTNTGELFF.

This clonotype has more than one count but fewer than ten. The chain has TRBV29-1 and TRBJ1-1, with 10 positions matching TRBD1. The CDR3 runs to 13 residues. Germline V gene lookup returns CDR1 SQVTM and CDR2 ANQGSEA. J was trimmed by 0 bases and V by 7 bases; bases with no gene match: 2. The chain's CDR3 is CSAGQGVNTEAFF. The CDR3 coding sequence is TGCAGCGCCGGACAGGGGGTGAACACTGAAGCTTTCTTT.

The rearrangement links TRBV5-1 to TRBJ1-6; TRBD1 matches 10 bases. The V gene end was trimmed by 4 bases and the J gene end by 9 bases; junction bases not matched to a gene: 7. The CDR3 loop spans 15 amino acids. Per germline, CDR1 SGHRS and CDR2 YFSETQ. CDR3 sequence reads: CASSVTGTGVSPLHF. DNA of the CDR3: TGCGCCAGCAGCGTAACCGGGACAGGGGTTTCACCCCTCCACTTT.

This clonotype was seen a few times. The V call is TRBV20-1, the J call TRBJ2-1; 9 bases are shared with TRBD2. CDR3 length: 14 residues. The V gene's germline CDR1 is DFQATT and CDR2 SNEGSKA (reference sequence). J was trimmed by 7 bases and V by 3 bases; bases with no gene match: 7. Here the CDR3 reads CSASGGGVINEQFF. CDR3 DNA sequence: TGCAGTGCTAGTGGCGGGGGGGTAATAAATGAGCAGTTCTTC.

This chain uses TRBV2 with TRBJ2-2, with D perhaps assigned TRBD1 or TRBD2 (5 bases each). CDR3 length: 14 amino acids. Germline CDR1 SNHLY, CDR2 FYNNEI. Trimming removed 8 bases at V and 2 bases at J, with 12 bases between. Written as DNA, the CDR3 is TGTGCCAGCTTACGGGGCCCCAACACCGGGGAGCTGTTTTTT. Amino acid sequence: CASLRGPNTGELFF.

V and J are TRBV29-1 and TRBJ2-1; D is uncertain. With 5 bases removed from V and 6 bases from J, the gap between germline ends came to 17 bases. The CDR3 has 14 residues. Germline V gives CDR1 SQVTM, CDR2 ANQGSEA. The CDR3 spells CSVFSYVSGNEQFF. Written as DNA, the CDR3 is TGCAGCGTTTTTTCGTACGTTTCGGGCAATGAGCAGTTCTTC.

This clonotype was observed a few times. The rearrangement uses TRBV7-2 and TRBJ2-7; D gene unclear. Germline V gene sequence: CDR1 SGHTA, CDR2 FQGNSA. The V gene lost 2 bases and the J gene lost 3 bases, with 8 bases spanning the gap. The CDR3 runs 13 residues. CDR3 nucleotides: TGTGCCAGCAGCTTAAACGACGGCTACGAGCAGTACTTC. Encoded protein: CASSLNDGYEQYF.

The V call is TRBV5-1, the J call TRBJ1-6; TRBD1 aligns across 7 bases. The CDR3 contains 16 residues. Trimming cost V 0 bases and J 2 bases; bases outside gene matches: 2. Germline V gives CDR1 SGHRS, CDR2 YFSETQ. Here the CDR3 reads CASSLEGAPYNSPLHF. As DNA, the CDR3 is TGCGCCAGCAGCTTGGAGGGGGCCCCCTATAATTCACCCCTCCACTTT.

The V and J genes are TRBV20-1 and TRBJ2-1; D possibly corresponds to TRBD2 (6 bases). Germline CDR1 reads DFQATT; CDR2 reads SNEGSKA (reference sequence). CDR3 length: 12 amino acids. The germline V and J ends were trimmed by 6 bases and 7 bases, with 13 bases remaining between them. As DNA, the CDR3 is TGCAGTGCCCAGACTGGGGGGAATGAGCAGTTCTTC. Its protein product is CSAQTGGNEQFF.

This clonotype was found once. The chain carries TRBV12-3 or TRBV12-4 and TRBJ2-1; possibly TRBD2 for D (6 bases). Trimming took off 3 bases at V and 12 bases at J, with 12 bases between the two ends. This CDR3 contains 12 residues. The CDR3 here is CASSFPASVQFF. The CDR3 bases are TGTGCCAGCAGTTTCCCGGCTAGCGTGCAGTTCTTC.

This clonotype was observed a few times. The CDR3 protein is CASSQGRLDGYTF. CDR3 sequence (DNA): TGTGCCAGCAGCCAAGGTCGACTGGATGGCTACACCTTC. The V call is TRBV4-2, the J call TRBJ1-2, with D unclear. The V gene's germline CDR1 is LGHNA and CDR2 YNFKEQ. Trimming took off 1 base at V and 6 bases at J, with 9 bases between the two ends. CDR3 length: 13 residues.

The chain recombines TRBV12-3 or TRBV12-4 with TRBJ1-4; possibly TRBD1 for D (6 bases). The CDR3 runs to 18 residues. With 8 bases removed from V and 0 bases from J, the gap between germline ends came to 22 bases. CDR3 sequence (DNA): TGTGCCAGCTCGGACACTCCGGGGGCCTTTGCAACTAATGAAAAACTGTTTTTT. Residues: CASSDTPGAFATNEKLFF.

This chain connects TRBV5-1 to TRBJ2-5, with TRBD2 identical over 12 bases. There are 17 residues in the CDR3. CDR1 is SGHRS and CDR2 is YFSETQ in the germline V gene. V gave up 3 bases and J gave up 5 bases; unmatched junction bases: 11. CDR3 sequence reads: CASSSGTSGLRAETQYF. The CDR3 DNA sequence: TGCGCCAGCAGCTCCGGGACTAGCGGGCTTCGGGCGGAGACCCAGTACTTC.

The gene calls are TRBV13 and TRBJ2-7, with TRBD2 matching over 11 bases. The junction had 5 bases not matched to a gene; V was cut back by 1 base and J by 6 bases. The CDR3 has 15 residues. The germline V gene has CDR1 PRHDT and CDR2 FYEKMQ (reference sequence). CDR3 sequence (DNA): TGTGCCAGCAGCTTAGTAGCGGGGGGGCCTGGCGAGCAGTACTTC. This gives the protein CASSLVAGGPGEQYF.

V and J are TRBV6-1 and TRBJ1-5; tentatively, D is TRBD1 (5 bases). This CDR3 has 13 residues. CDR1 is MNHNS and CDR2 is SASEGT in the germline V gene. Trimming took 1 base from V and 6 from J, leaving 7 bases between them. Written as DNA, the CDR3 is TGTGCCAGCAGTGAAGGGGGGTCTCAGCCCCAGCATTTT. Translating gives CASSEGGSQPQHF.

This clonotype was recorded many times. This sequence joins TRBV20-1 and TRBJ1-2; D gene unclear. The V gene's germline CDR1 is DFQATT and CDR2 SNEGSKA (reference sequence). The V and J ends lost 6 bases and 5 bases respectively, with 22 bases between them. CDR3 size: 15 residues. This chain's CDR3 is CSAVDNALGRYGYTF. The CDR3 bases are TGCAGTGCGGTAGACAACGCCTTAGGGAGGTATGGCTACACCTTC.

The chain links TRBV7-2 to TRBJ1-5; D not resolved. Between the trimmed V and J ends, which lost 2 bases and 4 bases, there was a span of 12 bases. Germline V gene lookup returns CDR1 SGHTA and CDR2 FQGNSA. This CDR3 contains 15 residues. CDR3 nucleotide sequence: TGTGCCAGCAGCTTATCACACAGCGAGAATCAGCCCCAGCATTTT. This encodes CASSLSHSENQPQHF.

The table lists this clonotype with a count of one. Since a much larger clone is just one base distant, this may be a read error. V and J are TRBV20-1 and TRBJ2-7; the D gene is possibly TRBD2 (6 bases). Germline assignment: CDR1 DFQATT and CDR2 SNEGSKA (reference sequence). This CDR3 is 13 amino acids long. The CDR3 DNA reads TGCAGTGCTTGGGACTTCGCCTCCTACGAGCGGTACTTC. Translation gives CSAWDFASYERYF.

The V gene is TRBV11-2, the J gene TRBJ1-1, with a possible D match to TRBD1 (6 bases). Trimming took 3 bases from V and 11 from J, leaving 19 bases between them. CDR1 is SGHAT, CDR2 FQNNGV, per germline. The CDR3 is made up of 14 amino acids. The chain's CDR3 is CASSFGRGSRGAFF. The CDR3 DNA reads TGTGCCAGCAGCTTTGGCAGGGGCTCCCGTGGGGCTTTCTTT. The whole variable domain, filled in from reference TRBV11-2 and TRBJ1-1, reads EAGVAQSPRYKIIEKRQSVAFWCNPISGHATLYWYQQILGQGPKLLIQFQNNGVVDDSQLPKDRFSAERLKGVDSTLKIQPAKLEDSAVYLCASSFGRGSRGAFFGQGTRLTVV.

The table lists this clonotype with a few counts. This rearrangement joins TRBV6-5 to TRBJ1-5; D is possibly TRBD1 (5 bases). Trimming stripped 6 bases from V and 5 bases from J, with 14 bases between. Germline CDR1 MNHEY, CDR2 SVGAGI. The length of the CDR3 is 14 residues. CDR3 amino acids: CASSSGRRDQPQHF. Here the CDR3 DNA reads TGTGCCAGCAGCTCGGGGCGCAGGGATCAGCCCCAGCATTTT.

CDR3 in amino acids: CASSVDRGSGETQYF. The DNA for the CDR3 is TGTGCCAGCAGTGTAGACAGGGGGAGTGGGGAGACCCAGTACTTC. V and J are TRBV2 and TRBJ2-5; 9 bases align to TRBD1. Looked up from germline, CDR1 is SNHLY and CDR2 is FYNNEI. The CDR3 is 15 residues long. J gave up 5 bases and V 4 bases, and 8 bases lay outside the gene matches.

This clonotype was counted a few times. The chain couples TRBV11-2 to TRBJ1-2; D is uncertain. Between the trimmed V and J ends, which lost 1 base and 0 bases, there was a span of 9 bases. Per germline, CDR1 SGHAT and CDR2 FQNNGV. CDR3 size: 15 residues. This chain's CDR3 is CASSLARSANYGYTF. DNA of the CDR3: TGTGCCAGCAGCTTAGCCAGGTCAGCTAACTATGGCTACACCTTC.